The present T cell receptor beta chain was sequenced within a study of shared T cell receptors in the human thymus. Clones were read by immunoSEQ multiplex PCR, and TCRdb kept only the in-frame ones, dropping some. This table has 630,000 or so clones, about 87% appearing once. The length of the CDR3 is 15 residues. The junction had 6 bases not matched to a gene; V was cut back by 5 bases and J by 3 bases. Germline V CDR1 and CDR2: SGHAT, FQNNGV. Another study also made use of these data, one on human thymus T cells. That study adds: Healthy Finnish infants undergoing corrective surgery for congenital heart defects provided the donor material. The thymus was resected at corrective cardiac surgery. What appeared biased in thymic and blood repertoires was the usage of V and J genes. Highly overlapping thymic repertoires among unrelated individuals were reported in related research.

The receptor was isolated from a boy in the first two years of life with a congenital heart defect. The chain joins TRBV11-2 to TRBJ2-1, with TRBD1 matching over 8 bases. The sample comprised thymocytes. CDR3 nucleotides: TGTGCCAGCAGCACAGGGACAGGCCGCTACAATGAGCAGTTCTTC. Encoded protein: CASSTGTGRYNEQFF. Variable domain in full (rest from reference TRBV11-2 and TRBJ2-1): EAGVAQSPRYKIIEKRQSVAFWCNPISGHATLYWYQQILGQGPKLLIQFQNNGVVDDSQLPKDRFSAERLKGVDSTLKIQPAKLEDSAVYLCASSTGTGRYNEQFFGPGTRLTVL.